Below, one T cell receptor beta chain is given with its context. Its antigen remains unknown. The data are from a study of neoadjuvant anti-PD-1 for oral cavity cancer. Study at large: Patients without progression received a fourth nivolumab dose around day 43, then surgical resection on days 50-56. Findings of the study overall: TCR analyses covered only a few patients per response group.

Here immunoSEQ multiplex PCR was the method, and the copy in TCRdb shows in-frame clones only, minus some. The data show about 79,000 clones, approximately 82% seen once. No culture or expansion preceded analysis of these blood cells. V lost 5 bases and J lost 2, with 12 bases in between. Germline lookup yields CDR1 SGHVS and CDR2 FNYEAQ. The CDR3 loop spans 15 amino acids. The chain joins TRBV7-6 to TRBJ2-2; perhaps TRBD1 as D (5 bases). This specimen was PBMCs, taken before nivolumab (anti-PD-1) treatment. The sequence came from a person aged 35-80 years with oral cavity squamous cell carcinoma. CDR3 in DNA: TGTGCCAGCAGCCCACAGGTATTCAACACCGGGGAGCTGTTTTTT. Translating it yields CASSPQVFNTGELFF.